This is a list of T cell receptor beta chains from one sample in a study of blood T cell repertoires in COVID-19. Assay used: immunoSEQ multiplex PCR; TCRdb lists only in-frame clones, some missing. The sample records approximately 210,000 clones, 80% to 85% being singletons. Sequencing was carried out using peripheral blood. The source of these receptors is a human donor in a cohort sampled during active COVID-19. Both conserved end residues are part of each CDR3. The order of the fields is D gene, clone size, J gene, V gene, CDR3 protein, CDR3 DNA. D genes are given only for firm matches. A clone size is listed for some rows: how often the clone was seen (once, few, many), or a class if it is expanded.

NA	NA	TRBJ1-6	TRBV28	CASSREWNSYNSPLHF	TGTGCCAGCAGTCGGGAGTGGAACTCCTATAATTCACCCCTCCACTTT
TRBD1	few	TRBJ1-1	TRBV18	CASSPGRGQEGAFF	TGTGCCAGCTCACCGGGCAGGGGGCAGGAAGGGGCTTTCTTT
TRBD1	NA	TRBJ2-7	TRBV10-3	CATWDSTSYEQYF	TGTGCCACGTGGGACAGTACTTCCTACGAGCAGTACTTC
NA	NA	TRBJ2-2	TRBV4-3	CASSQGWGPFFTGELFF	TGCGCCAGCAGCCAGGGCTGGGGGCCCTTTTTCACCGGGGAGCTGTTTTTT
TRBD1	NA	TRBJ1-5	TRBV6-6	CASSTGTGVVDQPQHF	TGTGCCAGCAGTACCGGGACAGGGGTAGTCGATCAGCCCCAGCATTTT
NA	NA	TRBJ2-7	TRBV27	CASARSGRIYEQYF	TGTGCCAGCGCCCGATCGGGGAGGATATACGAGCAGTACTTC
NA	many	TRBJ2-3	TRBV5-5	CASSTGPDRADTQYF	TGTGCCAGCAGCACAGGACCAGACCGCGCAGATACGCAGTATTTT
TRBD2	NA	TRBJ2-7	TRBV7-6	CASSITSGGSYEQYF	TGTGCCAGCAGCATAACTAGCGGGGGCTCCTACGAGCAGTACTTC
NA	NA	TRBJ2-1	TRBV15	CATRASGEQFF	TGTGCCACCAGGGCATCAGGGGAGCAGTTCTTC
NA	NA	TRBJ1-5	TRBV28	CASTSGLSNQPQHF	TGTGCCAGCACCTCGGGGTTAAGCAATCAGCCCCAGCATTTT
TRBD1	NA	TRBJ2-7	TRBV27	CASSSSGTGNREQYF	TGTGCCAGCAGTTCCTCCGGGACAGGGAATAGGGAGCAGTACTTC
TRBD2	NA	TRBJ2-7	TRBV6-6	CASRTSGIYEQYF	TGTGCCAGCAGGACTAGCGGGATCTACGAGCAGTACTTC
NA	NA	TRBJ1-1	TRBV28	CASSLWGGRFTEAFF	TGTGCCAGCAGTTTATGGGGGGGGCGATTCACTGAAGCTTTCTTT
NA	NA	TRBJ2-7	TRBV28	CASSQIGHPYEQYF	TGTGCCAGCAGTCAGATAGGACACCCCTACGAGCAGTACTTC
NA	NA	TRBJ1-2	TRBV14	CASSQRVANYGYTF	TGTGCCAGCAGCCAACGGGTAGCAAACTATGGCTACACCTTC
NA	NA	TRBJ1-5	TRBV15	CATSRGGHQPQHF	TGTGCCACCAGCAGAGGTGGGCATCAGCCCCAGCATTTT
NA	NA	TRBJ1-1	TRBV15	CATSRDKRAEAFF	TGTGCCACCAGCAGAGATAAGAGGGCTGAAGCTTTCTTT
NA	NA	TRBJ1-2	TRBV21-1	CASSPPTGGLGYTF	TGTGCCAGCAGCCCCCCCACAGGGGGTCTTGGCTACACCTTC
NA	NA	TRBJ2-7	TRBV13	CASSSLGGSYEQYF	TGTGCCAGCAGCTCCCTTGGTGGGAGCTACGAGCAGTACTTC
TRBD2	NA	TRBJ2-4	TRBV4-3	CASSLWTSGRAEGGNIQYF	TGCGCCAGCAGCCTTTGGACTAGCGGGAGGGCCGAGGGGGGAAACATTCAGTACTTC
NA	NA	TRBJ2-7	TRBV5-1	CASSRDLYEQYF	TGCGCCAGCAGCCGGGATCTCTACGAGCAGTACTTC
NA	NA	TRBJ1-1	TRBV6-2/TRBV6-3	CASSYSRAPGREAAFF	TGTGCCAGCAGTTACTCCAGAGCACCGGGCAGGGAGGCAGCTTTCTTT
TRBD1	NA	TRBJ1-3	TRBV5-1	CASSSTGDSGNTIYF	TGCGCCAGCAGTTCTACAGGGGACTCTGGAAACACCATATATTTT
TRBD1	NA	TRBJ2-7	TRBV28	CASRGQGQSYEQYF	TGTGCCAGCAGGGGACAGGGGCAATCCTACGAGCAGTACTTC
NA	NA	TRBJ2-1	TRBV5-1	CASRLAASSPYNEQFF	TGCGCCAGCAGATTGGCAGCTTCTAGCCCCTACAATGAGCAGTTCTTC
TRBD1	NA	TRBJ2-7	TRBV7-3	CASSLTGQGREQYF	TGTGCCAGCAGCCTGACGGGACAGGGGAGGGAGCAGTACTTC